This TCR beta chain was captured by sequencing in a study of control samples from healthy donors and cancer patients. The protocol was immunoSEQ multiplex PCR, while the TCRdb copy is restricted to in-frame clones and leaves out a portion. Of approximately 100,000 clones in the sample, 85% to 90% were seen once. Germline V gene sequence: CDR1 MNHEY, CDR2 SVGEGT. V lost 0 bases and J 6 bases, leaving 9 bases between the germline ends. CDR3 length equals 14 residues. V usage is TRBV6-2 or TRBV6-3 and J usage is TRBJ1-5, with D maybe TRBD1 (6 bases). Sequences were obtained from blood. The TCR originated in a man aged 30 to 45 in good health. The chain's CDR3 is CASSYSGGVQPQHF. CDR3 nucleotides: TGTGCCAGCAGTTACTCAGGGGGAGTTCAGCCCCAGCATTTT.